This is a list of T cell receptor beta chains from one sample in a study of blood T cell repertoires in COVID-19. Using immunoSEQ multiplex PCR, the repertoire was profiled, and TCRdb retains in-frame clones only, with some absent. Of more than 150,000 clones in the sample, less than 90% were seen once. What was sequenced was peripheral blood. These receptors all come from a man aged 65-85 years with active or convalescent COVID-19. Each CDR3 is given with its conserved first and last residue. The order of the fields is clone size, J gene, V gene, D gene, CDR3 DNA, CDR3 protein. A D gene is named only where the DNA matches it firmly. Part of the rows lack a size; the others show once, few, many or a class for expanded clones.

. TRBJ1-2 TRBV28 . TGTGCCAGCAGTTTATTTGTTCAGGGGGGCTACACCTTC CASSLFVQGGYTF
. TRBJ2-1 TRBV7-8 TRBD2 TGTGCCAGCAGCCCCGGGACTAGATTATTCGATGAGCAGTTCTTC CASSPGTRLFDEQFF
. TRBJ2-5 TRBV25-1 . TGTGCCAGCAGTATCCACGGACGTGGAGGGGAGACCCAGTACTTC CASSIHGRGGETQYF
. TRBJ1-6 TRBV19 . TGTGCCAGTAGTACCCCGGAAGGGGTCGGGTATAATTCACCCCTCCACTTT CASSTPEGVGYNSPLHF
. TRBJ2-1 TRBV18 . TGTGCCAGCTCACCAACAGGGTCCCCCTACAATGAGCAGTTCTTC CASSPTGSPYNEQFF
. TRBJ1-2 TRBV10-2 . TGCGCCACCAACGCTAGGGGGGGCTTTGGCTACACCTTC CATNARGGFGYTF
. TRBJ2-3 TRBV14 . TGTGCCAGCAGCACACCTCTTTCTAGGGGCCTAATTGGCACAGATACGCAGTATTTT CASSTPLSRGLIGTDTQYF
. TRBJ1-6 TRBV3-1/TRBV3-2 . TGTGCCAGCAGCCAAGATTGGCAGGCCACGGATTCACCCCTCCACTTT CASSQDWQATDSPLHF
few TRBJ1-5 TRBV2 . TGTGCCAGCATGCCGAACCTAAGCAATCAGCCCCAGCATTTT CASMPNLSNQPQHF
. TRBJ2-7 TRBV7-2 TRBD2 TGTGCCAGCAGCTTTAGGGGAGGGGATGGGTACGAGCAGTACTTC CASSFRGGDGYEQYF
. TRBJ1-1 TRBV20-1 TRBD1 TGCAGTGCTAGTAACAGGGGAGTCACTGAAGCTTTCTTT CSASNRGVTEAFF
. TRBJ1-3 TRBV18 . TGTGCCAGCTCACCAAGTTACAGCTCTGGAAACACCATATATTTT CASSPSYSSGNTIYF
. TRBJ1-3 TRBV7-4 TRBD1 TGTGCCAGCAGCTTCCTAGACAGGGGGGGAAACACCATATATTTT CASSFLDRGGNTIYF
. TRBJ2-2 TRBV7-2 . TGTGCCAGCAGCTTATGGGCAGCCACGAACACCGGGGAGCTGTTTTTT CASSLWAATNTGELFF
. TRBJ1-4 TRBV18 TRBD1 TGTGCCAGCCAGAACTCAGGGGGCGTTAATGAAAAACTGTTTTTT CASQNSGGVNEKLFF
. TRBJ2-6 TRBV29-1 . TGCAGCGTTCGGTCTGGGGCCAACGTCCTGACTTTC CSVRSGANVLTF
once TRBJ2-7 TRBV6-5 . TGTGCCAGCAGTTACTCGGGCTCGGTCAACGAGCAGTACTTC CASSYSGSVNEQYF
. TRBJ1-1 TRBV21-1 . TGTGCCAGCAGCAAATCAGTCCCGGGGTCGGGGAACACTGAAGCTTTCTTT CASSKSVPGSGNTEAFF
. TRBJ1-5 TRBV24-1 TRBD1 TGTGCCACCAGTGAGAAGGACAGGGGTGATCAGCCCCAGCATTTT CATSEKDRGDQPQHF
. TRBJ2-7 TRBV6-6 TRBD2 TGTGCCAGCAGTTACCCAGGACTAGCGGGCACCGACGAGCAGTACTTC CASSYPGLAGTDEQYF
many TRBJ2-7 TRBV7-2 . TGTGCCAGCACCCGGTATTCAAGCTACGAGCAGTACTTC CASTRYSSYEQYF
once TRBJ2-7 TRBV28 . TGTGCCAGCAGTTCATCCCCCGACAGCGACGAGCAGTACTTC CASSSSPDSDEQYF
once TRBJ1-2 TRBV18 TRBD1 TGTGCCAGCTCACCAGGACAGGGTGAGGGCTACACCTTC CASSPGQGEGYTF
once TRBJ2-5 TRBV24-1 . TGTGCCACCAGTACCCGGGAGAAGGGCCAAGAGACCCAGTACTTC CATSTREKGQETQYF
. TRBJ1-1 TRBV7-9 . TGTGCCAGCAGCTTCGGAAGTGGGGGAGGGGACACTGAAGCTTTCTTT CASSFGSGGGDTEAFF
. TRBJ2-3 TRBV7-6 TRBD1 TGTGCCAGCAGCCCGTGGACAGGGGCGACAGATACGCAGTATTTT CASSPWTGATDTQYF
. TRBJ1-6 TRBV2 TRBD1 TGTGCCAGCAGCAAACAGGGGAACTATAATTCACCCCTCCACTTT CASSKQGNYNSPLHF
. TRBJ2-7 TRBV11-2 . TGTGCCAGCAGCTTAGTTGCTTCTCGGTACTCCTACGAGCAGTACTTC CASSLVASRYSYEQYF
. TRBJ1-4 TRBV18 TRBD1 TGTGCCAGCTCAGACCGGGACAGGGGGCGGACTAATGAAAAACTGTTTTTT CASSDRDRGRTNEKLFF
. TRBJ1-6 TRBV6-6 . TGTGCCAGCAGTTACTCTCCGGACACTAATTCACCCCTCCACTTT CASSYSPDTNSPLHF
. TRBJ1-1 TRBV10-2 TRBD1 TGCGCCAGTTGGACAGGGATGAACACTGAAGCTTTCTTT CASWTGMNTEAFF
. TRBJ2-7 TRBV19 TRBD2 TGTGCCAGCAAGCGGGGAAGTGAATACGAGCAGTACTTC CASKRGSEYEQYF
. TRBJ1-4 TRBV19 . TGTGCCAGTAGTCCCCTTATGGAAAAACTGTTTTTT CASSPLMEKLFF
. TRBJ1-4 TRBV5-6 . TGTGCCAGCAGCTTCGAGGGGGTAGGAGAAAAACTGTTTTTT CASSFEGVGEKLFF
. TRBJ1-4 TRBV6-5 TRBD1 TGTGCCAGCAGTCCCGGGACAGTAGCTAATGAAAAACTGTTTTTT CASSPGTVANEKLFF
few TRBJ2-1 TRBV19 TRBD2 TGTGCCAGTCGGGACCGCGGGAGGGCCTCCTACAATGAGCAGTTCTTC CASRDRGRASYNEQFF
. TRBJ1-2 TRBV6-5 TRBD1 TGTGCCGAGGGGGCCGAACCGTCCCTATCCTATGGCTACACCTTC CAEGAEPSLSYGYTF
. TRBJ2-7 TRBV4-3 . TGCGCCAGCAGCCAAGTGGAGGGGGCTTACGAGCAGTACTTC CASSQVEGAYEQYF
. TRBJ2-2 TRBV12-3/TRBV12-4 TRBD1 TGTGCCAGCTTGGCAGGGGGCACCGGGGAGCTGTTTTTT CASLAGGTGELFF
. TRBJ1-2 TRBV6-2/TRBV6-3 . TGTGCCAGCAGTTACTCGGGAGTCCAGGGCTACACCTTC CASSYSGVQGYTF
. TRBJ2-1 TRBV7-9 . TGTGCCAGCAGCCCCGTTGGGCTGTACAATGAGCAGTTCTTC CASSPVGLYNEQFF
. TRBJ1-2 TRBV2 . TGTGCCAGCAGTGAGATCAGCGGCTATGGCTACACCTTC CASSEISGYGYTF
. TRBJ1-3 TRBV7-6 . TGTGCCAGCAGCCCCGCGGGGTCCGGAAACACCATATATTTT CASSPAGSGNTIYF
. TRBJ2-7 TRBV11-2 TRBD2 TGTGCCAGCACCTCACAGTGGACTAGCTCCTACGAGCAGTACTTC CASTSQWTSSYEQYF
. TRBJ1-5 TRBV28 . TGTGCCAGCAGCCTCTTATATCAGCCCCAGCATTTT CASSLLYQPQHF
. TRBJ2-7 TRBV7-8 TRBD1 TGTGCCAGCAGCTTAGCGTCGGACAGGCCGGCAATTGGTTCGTACTTC CASSLASDRPAIGSYF
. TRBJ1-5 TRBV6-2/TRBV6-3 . TGTGCCAGCAGTTACTCGACCACCGGGGGGCCCCAGCATTTT CASSYSTTGGPQHF
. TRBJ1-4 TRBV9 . TGTGCCAGCAGCGCAGTTGGGTCCCAGGGAATGAGAGAAAAACTGTTTTTT CASSAVGSQGMREKLFF
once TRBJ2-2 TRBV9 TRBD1 TGTGCCAGCAGCGTAGGCGTGGGACAGGACAACACCGGGGAGCTGTTTTTT CASSVGVGQDNTGELFF
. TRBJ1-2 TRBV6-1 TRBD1 TGTGCCAGCAGTGAGGGACAGGTAGACGGGTTGGGCTACACCTTC CASSEGQVDGLGYTF
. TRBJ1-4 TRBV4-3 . TGCGCCAGCAGCCAAGCAGGGGAAAAACTGTTTTTT CASSQAGEKLFF